The T cell receptor beta chain described here comes from a study of cytomegalovirus exposure and HLA in healthy donors. Trimming took 0 bases from V and 8 from J, leaving 10 bases between them. From germline, CDR1 is SNHLY and CDR2 FYNNEI. The CDR3 has 13 residues. This clone was seen more than once but under ten times. Its antigen is as yet unknown. PCR was performed using 60 Vbeta and 13 Jbeta primers. This table comes from immunoSEQ multiplex PCR, and its TCRdb copy is limited to in-frame clones, with some not included. The table records about 130,000 clones, 8% to 11% of them present only once. Study results and limitations: Among the most significant clusters, several appeared linked to common viral pathogens in a later analysis. Data from an earlier analysis indicated that most TCR beta V segments were productive either about 90% or about 30% of the time.

The clonotype comes from a young woman in good health and CMV-seropositive. V is TRBV2 and J is TRBJ1-2; the D is unclear. Sequencing used PBMCs. The CDR3 is CASSEARLSGYTF. As DNA, the CDR3 is TGTGCCAGCAGTGAAGCGCGCCTTTCGGGCTACACCTTC.